These 11 T cell receptor beta chains were all obtained from the same sample, sequenced in a study of T-cell reconstitution after alpha-beta-depleted transplantation in children. Unique molecular identifiers were built into the TCRbeta library. TCRdb recomputed calls from the PCR reads with MiXCR, one row per CDR3 protein. The sample records roughly 350,000 distinct CDR3 sequences, around 15% being singletons. Sequencing used PBMCs, mostly from graft donor cells, obtained 360 days after TCRalphabeta/CD19-depleted stem cell transplant. These receptors came from a male patient aged 2-15 years who had a stem cell transplant for acute lymphoblastic leukemia, so the T cells may come from the graft donor.

A few counts support this clonotype. The V gene is TRBV29-1, the J gene TRBJ1-2; D is perhaps TRBD1 (5 bases). Trimming took off 4 bases at V and 4 bases at J, with 16 bases between the two ends. This CDR3 has 14 residues. CDR1 is SQVTM, CDR2 ANQGSEA, per germline. The CDR3 nucleotides read TGCAGCGTTGTTGCTCTGACAGAGATCTATGGCTACACCTTC. The encoded protein is CSVVALTEIYGYTF.

The chain has TRBV3-1 and TRBJ2-3, with TRBD1 matching 10 bases. Germline trimming cut 4 bases from V and 2 bases from J; bases unmatched to any gene: 9. The CDR3 consists of 17 residues. Per the germline V gene, CDR1 is LGHDT and CDR2 is YNNKEL (reference sequence). Here the CDR3 reads CASSLRGTGDPTDTQYF. CDR3 sequence (DNA): TGTGCCAGCAGCCTACGCGGGACAGGGGACCCCACAGATACGCAGTATTTT.

The sample holds many counts of this clonotype. The V call is TRBV4-3, the J call TRBJ2-1; D is perhaps TRBD2 (6 bases). The V gene's germline CDR1 is LGHNA and CDR2 YSLEER. The length of the CDR3 is 15 residues. The ends were cut back, 0 bases at V and 7 bases at J, with 13 bases in the middle. The chain's CDR3 is CASSQESAGKNEQFF. The CDR3 DNA reads as TGCGCCAGCAGCCAAGAAAGTGCGGGAAAGAATGAGCAGTTCTTC.

The table lists this clonotype with a few counts. CDR3 sequence reads: CSALGTGRETQYF. The CDR3 nucleotides are TGCAGTGCACTCGGGACAGGGCGTGAGACCCAGTACTTC. The rearrangement links TRBV20-1 to TRBJ2-5, with 9 bases identical to TRBD1. Germline trimming cut 6 bases from V and 5 bases from J; bases unmatched to any gene: 7. CDR1 is DFQATT, CDR2 SNEGSKA, per germline (reference sequence). This CDR3 has 13 amino acids.

This clonotype was counted ten times or more. The chain carries TRBV20-1 and TRBJ2-3, with D perhaps TRBD1 or TRBD2 (7 bases each). The CDR3 is 15 amino acids. CDR1 and CDR2 from the germline V gene are DFQATT and SNEGSKA (reference sequence). Trimming pared 6 bases from V and 2 bases from J, leaving 18 bases between. CDR3 protein: CSATERDRYTDTQYF. The CDR3 coding sequence is TGCAGTGCCACGGAGCGGGACAGATACACAGATACGCAGTATTTT.

This clonotype was seen only a few times. The chain carries TRBV20-1 and TRBJ2-2, with D hard to call. This CDR3 is 12 amino acids long. V shed 5 bases and J shed 5 bases, with 9 bases lying between them. Germline CDR1 DFQATT, CDR2 SNEGSKA (reference sequence). The CDR3 reads CSAQNYTGELFF. In DNA form, the CDR3 reads TGCAGTGCTCAGAACTATACCGGGGAGCTGTTTTTT.

This clonotype has more than one count but fewer than ten. The chain uses TRBV4-1 and TRBJ2-7; 12 nucleotides match TRBD2. Germline CDR1 MGHRA, CDR2 YSYEKL. The trim removed 2 bases at V and 6 bases at J, leaving 2 bases unmatched. This CDR3 region has 14 residues. The CDR3 sequence is CASSQRLAGVEQYF. In nucleotides, the CDR3 is TGCGCCAGCAGCCAAAGACTAGCGGGAGTCGAGCAGTACTTC.

The V and J genes are TRBV5-1 and TRBJ2-4; D possibly corresponds to TRBD1 (6 bases). This CDR3 region has 16 residues. The V end lost 0 bases, the J end lost 1 base, and 11 bases lay between the germline ends. Per the germline V gene, CDR1 is SGHRS and CDR2 is YFSETQ. CDR3 in DNA: TGCGCCAGCAGCTTGGGAAGGGGGAGTGCCAAAAACATTCAGTACTTC. Protein product: CASSLGRGSAKNIQYF.

This clonotype occurred a few times. The chain has TRBV28 and TRBJ2-5; TRBD1 aligns across 9 bases. This CDR3 region has 17 residues. Germline V gives CDR1 MDHEN, CDR2 SYDVKM. The ends lost 3 bases at V and 2 bases at J; junction bases unmatched: 10. CDR3 in DNA: TGTGCCAGCAGTTTGACAGGGGGGGGATATCAACAAGAGACCCAGTACTTC. Translation: CASSLTGGGYQQETQYF. Together with reference TRBV28 and TRBJ2-5, the CDR3 gives the full variable domain: DVKVTQSSRYLVKRTGEKVFLECVQDMDHENMFWYRQDPGLGLRLIYFSYDVKMKEKGDIPEGYSVSREKKERFSLILESASTNQTSMYLCASSLTGGGYQQETQYFGPGTRLLVL.

This clonotype was seen repeatedly, ten times or more. The chain combines TRBV20-1 with TRBJ1-5, with 9 bases that match TRBD1. CDR3 length equals 14 residues. The junction had 2 bases not matched to a gene; V was cut back by 1 base and J by 4 bases. Germline lookup yields CDR1 DFQATT and CDR2 SNEGSKA (reference sequence). This CDR3 is CSARGGQGNQPQHF. CDR3 nucleotide sequence: TGCAGTGCTAGAGGGGGACAGGGTAATCAGCCCCAGCATTTT.

The CDR3 nucleotides are TGTGCCAGCAGCAGCAGGACTAGCGCCTCAAGCGAGCAGTACTTC. This codes for CASSSRTSASSEQYF. V gene TRBV7-2 combines with J gene TRBJ2-7; TRBD2 matches 9 bases. CDR3 size: 15 residues. V was clipped by 5 bases and J by 6 bases; unmatched bases: 11. Germline values: CDR1 SGHTA, CDR2 FQGNSA.